The 27 T cell receptor beta chains below were found in one sample sequenced in a study of control samples from healthy donors and cancer patients. Libraries were prepared by immunoSEQ multiplex PCR; TCRdb keeps only in-frame clonotypes and omits some of them. The sample lists 100,000 to 110,000 clones, roughly 84% occurring once. The sequencing input was blood. The receptors come from a woman aged 45-60 years in good health.

The rearrangement joins TRBV4-3 to TRBJ1-2; TRBD1 might be the D (5 bases). The ends were cut back, 2 bases at V and 1 base at J, with 8 bases in the middle. This CDR3 has 14 amino acids. The germline V gene encodes CDR1 LGHNA and CDR2 YSLEER. Here the CDR3 reads CASSQSTVNYGYTF. For the CDR3, the DNA is TGCGCCAGCAGCCAATCGACAGTTAACTATGGCTACACCTTC.

The chain uses TRBV4-1 and TRBJ1-2, with D uncertain. V was shortened by 2 bases and J by 4 bases, with 11 bases between the two germline ends. CDR1 MGHRA and CDR2 YSYEKL come from the germline V gene. There are 14 residues in the CDR3. CDR3 sequence (DNA): TGCGCCAGCAGCCAACCACAAGGGTCCTATGGCTACACCTTC. Translation gives CASSQPQGSYGYTF.

The genes are TRBV6-5 and TRBJ1-2; D unclear. The V gene lost 2 bases and the J gene lost 8 bases, with 15 bases spanning the gap. The CDR3 has 14 residues. Looked up from germline, CDR1 is MNHEY and CDR2 is SVGAGI. The CDR3, as DNA: TGTGCCAGCAGTTACGCACTGACATCTATGGGCTACACCTTC. Protein product: CASSYALTSMGYTF.

The J gene is TRBJ1-2, the V gene TRBV5-1; D remains ambiguous. In germline, CDR1 is SGHRS, CDR2 YFSETQ. Trimming stripped 0 bases from V and 3 bases from J, with 6 bases between. This CDR3 spans 13 amino acids. CDR3 residues: CASSLDGYYGYTF. The CDR3, as DNA: TGCGCCAGCAGCTTGGACGGGTACTATGGCTACACCTTC. The full variable domain, completed using reference TRBV5-1 and TRBJ1-2, is KAGVTQTPRYLIKTRGQQVTLSCSPISGHRSVSWYQQTPGQGLQFLFEYFSETQRNKGNFPGRFSGRQFSNSRSEMNVSTLELGDSALYLCASSLDGYYGYTFGSGTRLTVV.

The genes are TRBV11-2 and TRBJ2-1, with TRBD2 identical over 8 bases. Germline loops: CDR1 SGHAT, CDR2 FQNNGV. The CDR3 consists of 18 residues. J lost 8 bases, V lost 1 base, and 16 bases had no gene match. The CDR3 protein is CASSLVAPTGTRVHEQFF. As DNA, the CDR3 is TGTGCCAGCAGCTTAGTTGCCCCAACCGGGACTAGGGTTCATGAGCAGTTCTTC.

This clone was counted once. The chain couples TRBV16 to TRBJ2-7; 8 nucleotides agree with TRBD2. V trimming: 1 base; J trimming: 4 bases; junction bases outside the gene matches: 15. CDR1 and CDR2 (germline): KGHSY, FQNENV. The CDR3 has 18 amino acids. CDR3 sequence (DNA): TGTGCCAGCAGCCAATTCTTACTGGGCGGGAGGTTCGGATACGAGCAGTACGTC. Amino acid sequence: CASSQFLLGGRFGYEQYV.

This rearrangement joins TRBV30 to TRBJ1-1, with D unclear. Per the germline V gene, CDR1 is GTSNPN and CDR2 is SVGIG (reference sequence). Between the trimmed V and J ends, which lost 3 bases and 2 bases, there was a span of 13 bases. The CDR3 runs to 14 residues. In nucleotides, the CDR3 is TGTGCCTGGAGCTGGGTTCCCCCCAACACTGAAGCTTTCTTT. Its translation: CAWSWVPPNTEAFF.

The rearrangement joins TRBV15 to TRBJ2-1; no reliable D call. Trimming left V 0 bases short and J 7 bases short, with 7 bases between. CDR1 is LNHNV and CDR2 is YYDKDF in the germline V gene (reference sequence). The length of the CDR3 is 13 residues. CDR3 nucleotides: TGTGCCACCAGCAGAGATCCTGGGAATGAGCAGTTCTTC. Translated: CATSRDPGNEQFF.

This clone appeared a single time. The rearrangement uses TRBV4-1 and TRBJ2-1; 8 positions match TRBD1. Trimming cost V 4 bases and J 7 bases; bases outside gene matches: 6. Germline lookup yields CDR1 MGHRA and CDR2 YSYEKL. CDR3 length equals 14 residues. The CDR3 DNA sequence: TGCGCCAGCAGCCCCGGACAGGGAAAGAATGAGCAGTTCTTC. It encodes CASSPGQGKNEQFF.

The chain is built from TRBV3-1 (or the pseudogene TRBV3-2) and TRBJ1-2; D is perhaps TRBD1 (6 bases). V lost 1 base and J 3 bases, leaving 18 bases between the germline ends. Germline V gene data show CDR1 as LGHDT and CDR2 as YNNKEL (reference sequence). The CDR3 spans 17 residues. The CDR3 DNA sequence: TGTGCCAGCAGCCAAGTGGGCCGGGACATAGAGGACTATGGCTACACCTTC. This codes for CASSQVGRDIEDYGYTF.

CDR3 bases: TGTGCCAGCAGCTTCAGCTACGAGCAGTACGTC. It specifies CASSFSYEQYV. The chain recombines TRBV11-2 with TRBJ2-7, with D uncertain. The germline gives CDR1 SGHAT, CDR2 FQNNGV. Trimming cost V 3 bases and J 3 bases, with 3 bases left between them. The CDR3 is 11 amino acids.

The V call is TRBV19, the J call TRBJ1-2, with 8 bases fitting TRBD1. This CDR3 has 13 residues. Germline V gene sequence: CDR1 LNHDA, CDR2 SQIVND (reference sequence). V was clipped by 6 bases and J by 6 bases; unmatched bases: 6. For the CDR3, the DNA is TGTGCCAGTAGCCGGACAGGGAAAGATGGCTACACCTTC. Protein sequence: CASSRTGKDGYTF.

This chain links TRBV24-1 with TRBJ1-2; TRBD1 matches 8 bases. Germline V lookup: CDR1 KGHDR, CDR2 SFDVKD. The V segment lost 6 bases and the J segment 6 bases; nucleotides outside the gene matches: 5. This CDR3 spans 13 amino acids. The CDR3 coding sequence is TGTGCCACCAGTCTGACAGGGGTGAATGGCTACACCTTC. Translating gives CATSLTGVNGYTF.

This clone was detected only once. The chain combines TRBV19 with TRBJ1-1; TRBD1 is a possible D gene (5 bases). This CDR3 contains 11 residues. The germline gives CDR1 LNHDA, CDR2 SQIVND (reference sequence). The V end was cut by 10 bases, the J end by 10 bases, with 16 bases between. The CDR3 DNA is TGTGCCACCGCATTGAGGGGAGGAGCTTTCTTT. Translated: CATALRGGAFF.

The chain carries TRBV5-1 and TRBJ2-1; D possibly corresponds to TRBD1 (5 bases). V was pared by 4 bases and J by 1 base, with 12 bases between. Germline assignment: CDR1 SGHRS and CDR2 YFSETQ. CDR3 length: 15 residues. CDR3 residues: CASSDAGFSYNEQFF. The DNA of the CDR3 is TGCGCCAGCAGCGATGCAGGGTTTTCCTACAATGAGCAGTTCTTC.

This chain links TRBV27 with TRBJ2-2; no definite D call. The V end lost 0 bases, the J end lost 2 bases, and 1 base lay between the germline ends. The length of the CDR3 is 13 residues. The germline V gene has CDR1 MNHEY and CDR2 SMNVEV (reference sequence). The CDR3 loop is CASSLSNTGELFF. CDR3 nucleotide sequence: TGTGCCAGCAGTTTATCCAACACCGGGGAGCTGTTTTTT.

The table lists this clone with a count of one. CDR3 bases: TGTGCCAGCAGTTTATCGATTGGTCAATATAATTCACCCCTCCACTTT. As protein: CASSLSIGQYNSPLHF. The rearrangement joins TRBV27 to TRBJ1-6; D is ambiguous. V was shortened by 0 bases and J by 4 bases, with 10 bases between the two germline ends. CDR3 size: 16 residues. The germline V gene encodes CDR1 MNHEY and CDR2 SMNVEV (reference sequence).

The gene calls are TRBV6-2 or TRBV6-3 and TRBJ1-1; maybe TRBD1 (6 bases). Germline loops: CDR1 MNHEY, CDR2 SVGEGT. The length of the CDR3 is 13 residues. The ends were cut back, 5 bases at V and 4 bases at J, with 11 bases in the middle. The CDR3 nucleotides read TGTGCCAGCAGTCAAACAGGGTCCACTGAAGCTTTCTTT. It is translated as CASSQTGSTEAFF.

CDR3 in amino acids: CASSMGSGGAIQETQYF. CDR3 coding DNA: TGTGCCAGTAGTATGGGTAGCGGGGGCGCCATCCAAGAGACCCAGTACTTC. The J gene is TRBJ2-5, the V gene TRBV19; 9 bases match TRBD2. Germline values: CDR1 LNHDA, CDR2 SQIVND (reference sequence). The CDR3 totals 17 residues. V shed 3 bases, J shed 1 base, and the junction held 9 bases outside the gene matches.

The V call is TRBV6-4, the J call TRBJ1-5; the D is unclear. The ends were cut back, 5 bases at V and 1 base at J, with 6 bases in the middle. Per the germline V gene, CDR1 is MRHNA and CDR2 is SNTAGT. The CDR3 loop spans 13 amino acids. CDR3 in DNA: TGTGCCAGCAGTCCGAGCAGCAATCAGCCCCAGCATTTT. Its protein is CASSPSSNQPQHF.

The chain joins TRBV3-1 (or the pseudogene TRBV3-2) to TRBJ2-3; D is possibly TRBD2 (6 bases). CDR1 and CDR2 from the germline V gene are LGHDT and YNNKEL (reference sequence). With 3 bases removed from V and 4 bases from J, the gap between germline ends came to 11 bases. CDR3 size: 14 residues. The CDR3 sequence: CASSQQRRADTQYF. In DNA, the CDR3 is TGTGCCAGCAGCCAGCAAAGGAGGGCAGATACGCAGTATTTT.

The chain joins TRBV7-2 to TRBJ1-6; 9 bases align to TRBD1. Germline V gene lookup returns CDR1 SGHTA and CDR2 FQGNSA. The CDR3 length is 16 residues. The trim removed 6 bases at V and 10 bases at J, leaving 13 bases unmatched. CDR3 sequence: CASSLQGQGWNSPLHF. The CDR3 region has the DNA TGTGCCAGCAGTCTTCAGGGACAGGGTTGGAACTCACCCCTCCACTTT. Full variable domain (missing parts from reference TRBV7-2 and TRBJ1-6): GAGVSQSPSNKVTEKGKDVELRCDPISGHTALYWYRQSLGQGLEFLIYFQGNSAPDKSGLPSDRFSAERTGGSVSTLTIQRTQQEDSAVYLCASSLQGQGWNSPLHFGNGTRLTVT.

The rearrangement joins TRBV11-2 to TRBJ2-1; possible D gene TRBD2, 6 bases. Trimming removed 2 bases at V and 9 bases at J, with 11 bases between. The CDR3 has 13 residues. From germline, CDR1 is SGHAT and CDR2 FQNNGV. The DNA of the CDR3 is TGTGCCAGCAGCTTAATTCTGGGGGGTGAGCAGTTCTTC. Its protein product is CASSLILGGEQFF.

The chain employs TRBV7-3 and TRBJ1-3; TRBD1 matches at 8 bases. Trimming cost V 5 bases and J 8 bases; bases outside gene matches: 5. The CDR3 loop spans 13 amino acids. Per the germline V gene, CDR1 is SGHTA and CDR2 is FQGTGA. In DNA, the CDR3 is TGTGCCAGCAGCCTGGGACAGGAGGACACCATATATTTT. Translation gives CASSLGQEDTIYF.

The rearrangement uses TRBV7-2 and TRBJ1-3; 7 nucleotides line up with TRBD1. Germline V gene lookup returns CDR1 SGHTA and CDR2 FQGNSA. The CDR3 runs to 14 residues. Losses at the gene ends were 4 bases for V and 3 bases for J; bases not matched to a gene: 3. The CDR3 bases are TGTGCCAGCAGCTACCGACAGGGTGGAAACACCATATATTTT. This sequence encodes CASSYRQGGNTIYF.

CDR3 amino acids: CASRRAGVDTQYF. The CDR3 DNA sequence: TGCGCCAGCCGGAGGGCCGGGGTAGATACGCAGTATTTT. J is TRBJ2-3 and V is TRBV4-3; a weak D match, TRBD2 (6 bases). The V gene lost 8 bases and the J gene lost 5 bases, with 14 bases spanning the gap. The CDR3 extends over 13 amino acids. The germline CDR1 and CDR2 sequences are LGHNA and YSLEER.

CDR3 sequence reads: CAWSIGTTTGETQYF. As DNA, the CDR3 is TGTGCCTGGAGCATCGGGACCACGACAGGGGAGACCCAGTACTTC. V is TRBV30 and J is TRBJ2-5; 7 positions match TRBD1. J was trimmed by 5 bases and V by 3 bases; bases with no gene match: 12. Per germline, CDR1 GTSNPN and CDR2 SVGIG (reference sequence). The CDR3 spans 15 residues. The variable domain in full, completed from reference TRBV30 and TRBJ2-5, reads SQTIHQWPATLVQPVGSPLSLECTVEGTSNPNLYWYRQAAGRGLQLLFYSVGIGQISSEVPQNLSASRPQDRQFILSSKKLLLSDSGFYLCAWSIGTTTGETQYFGPGTRLLVL.